Shown below are 30 T cell receptor beta chains from a single sample sequenced in a study of beta chain features in type 1 diabetes. Sequencing targeted expressed TCRB transcripts, as all isolated RNA had been reverse transcribed. Sequenced by immunoSEQ multiplex PCR; TCRdb stores in-frame clones only, minus some. Of some 100,000 clones listed, around 40% are singletons. Material for sequencing was stem cell memory CD4+ T cells from blood. These receptors came from a woman between 18 and 29 years old in good health.

The genes are TRBV4-2 and TRBJ2-5, with 8 nucleotides matching TRBD1. The J call may be faulty, since TRBJ2-7 better matches the DNA end. Germline V gene data show CDR1 as LGHNA and CDR2 as YNFKEQ. This CDR3 is built from 15 residues. The CDR3 reads CASSQDRQGADEQYF. The DNA of the CDR3 is TGTGCCAGCAGCCAAGACCGGCAGGGGGCCGACGAGCAGTACTTC.

The table lists this clone with a few counts. The chain carries TRBV5-6 and TRBJ2-7; 8 bases match TRBD1. Germline CDR1 is SGHDT and CDR2 is YYEEEE. The CDR3 extends over 14 amino acids. J was trimmed by 5 bases and V by 2 bases; bases with no gene match: 6. The CDR3 nucleotides read TGTGCCAGCAGCTTCCGGACAGGGTGGAACGAGCAGTACTTC. Translating it yields CASSFRTGWNEQYF.

V and J are TRBV18 and TRBJ2-7, with a weak D call TRBD1 (5 bases). The CDR3 has 15 residues. Trimming removed 1 base from V and 0 bases from J, with 10 bases in between. The germline V gene has CDR1 KGHSH and CDR2 LQKENI. CDR3 in DNA: TGTGCCAGCTCACCACTTCAGGGATCCTCCTACGAGCAGTACTTC. It translates to CASSPLQGSSYEQYF.

The table lists this clone with a few counts. The V call is TRBV6-6, the J call TRBJ2-3, with 12 bases that match TRBD2. Germline V lookup: CDR1 MNHNY, CDR2 SVGAGI (reference sequence). Unmatched junction bases numbered 4, after V lost 6 bases and J lost 6 bases. The length of the CDR3 is 14 residues. The CDR3 protein is CASSRLAGVDTQYF. The DNA of the CDR3 is TGTGCCAGCAGCCGACTAGCGGGAGTGGATACGCAGTATTTT.

The J gene is TRBJ2-5, the V gene TRBV7-9; D remains unclear. Germline loops: CDR1 SEHNR, CDR2 FQNEAQ (reference sequence). The CDR3 totals 17 residues. Trimming removed 2 bases from V and 5 bases from J, with 21 bases in between. The CDR3 region has the DNA TGTGCCAGCAGCTTACTTAGCTCGAGGATCCTCTTGGAGACCCAGTACTTC. Translation gives CASSLLSSRILLETQYF.

J is TRBJ2-6 and V is TRBV7-3, with D hard to call. CDR1 is SGHTA, CDR2 FQGTGA, per germline. The CDR3 loop spans 15 amino acids. V gave up 6 bases and J gave up 2 bases, with 11 bases separating them. DNA of the CDR3: TGTGCCAGCAGTACCTCAGGTCCTGGGGCCAACGTCCTGACTTTC. Its translation: CASSTSGPGANVLTF. The whole variable domain, remainder taken from reference TRBV7-3 and TRBJ2-6, is GAGVSQTPSNKVTEKGKYVELRCDPISGHTALYWYRQSLGQGPEFLIYFQGTGAADDSGLPNDRFFAVRPEGSVSTLKIQRTERGDSAVYLCASSTSGPGANVLTFGAGSRLTVL.

This clone was detected only a few times. This chain joins TRBV27 and TRBJ1-2; 7 nucleotides agree with TRBD1. V lost 2 bases and J lost 10; bases outside the gene matches: 10. Germline CDR1 and CDR2: MNHEY and SMNVEV (reference sequence). The CDR3 has 14 amino acids. CDR3 in amino acids: CASSLGRQGSYYTF. CDR3 nucleotide sequence: TGTGCCAGCAGTTTAGGTCGACAGGGTAGTTACTACACCTTC.

This clone was picked up a small number of times. The chain is built from TRBV19 and TRBJ2-3; 11 bases agree with TRBD2. Germline CDR1 LNHDA, CDR2 SQIVND (reference sequence). CDR3 length: 16 amino acids. V lost 2 bases, J lost 5 bases, and 6 bases stayed unmatched. DNA for the CDR3: TGTGCCAGTAGTATACTAGCGGGAGGTGAGGGAGATACGCAGTATTTT. This translates into CASSILAGGEGDTQYF.

This clone was recorded a few times. This chain uses TRBV9 with TRBJ2-1; the match to TRBD2 covers 11 bases. V was pared by 0 bases and J by 4 bases, with 3 bases of the junction left unmatched. This CDR3 has 16 residues. The germline V gene has CDR1 SGDLS and CDR2 YYNGEE. In DNA, the CDR3 is TGTGCCAGCAGCGTAGGTGGGACTAGCGGTTACAATGAGCAGTTCTTC. Residues: CASSVGGTSGYNEQFF.

This sequence joins TRBV5-4 and TRBJ1-4; 12 nucleotides align to TRBD1. Germline values: CDR1 SGHNT, CDR2 YYREEE (reference sequence). Trimming took 3 bases from V and 7 from J; bases not matched to a gene: 1. The CDR3 has 14 amino acids. The DNA for the CDR3 is TGTGCCAGCAGCTGGGACAGGGGGCGTGAAAAACTGTTTTTT. This translates into CASSWDRGREKLFF.

The sample holds a few counts of this clone. V is TRBV25-1 and J is TRBJ1-4; D is unresolved. The V gene's germline CDR1 is MGHDK and CDR2 SYGVNS. This CDR3 is 11 amino acids long. V was shortened by 6 bases and J by 9 bases, with 8 bases between the two germline ends. The CDR3 DNA is TGTGCCAGCAGAACAGCAAAAAAACTGTTTTTT. This sequence encodes CASRTAKKLFF.

The V call is TRBV18, the J call TRBJ1-5; 10 bases agree with TRBD1. The CDR3 sequence is 15 residues long. With 0 bases clipped from V and 5 bases from J, the junction kept 1 base outside the gene matches. CDR1 and CDR2 (germline): KGHSH, LQKENI. The CDR3 DNA follows: TGTGCCAGCTCACCACCGGGACAGGGGCATCAGCCCCAGCATTTT. Its protein is CASSPPGQGHQPQHF. Together with reference TRBV18 and TRBJ1-5, the CDR3 gives the full variable domain: NAGVMQNPRHLVRRRGQEARLRCSPMKGHSHVYWYRQLPEEGLKFMVYLQKENIIDESGMPKERFSAEFPKEGPSILRIQQVVRGDSAAYFCASSPPGQGHQPQHFGDGTRLSIL.

This chain joins TRBV7-2 and TRBJ1-2, with 9 bases identical to TRBD1. The germline V gene encodes CDR1 SGHTA and CDR2 FQGNSA. The ends lost 5 bases at V and 0 bases at J; junction bases unmatched: 10. CDR3 length equals 17 residues. In DNA, the CDR3 is TGTGCCAGCAGCCAACATCCGGGACAGGGTCCTAACTATGGCTACACCTTC. It yields the protein CASSQHPGQGPNYGYTF.

This clone was counted between two and nine times. This chain connects TRBV27 to TRBJ2-5; 8 bases agree with TRBD1. V lost 8 bases and J lost 2; bases outside the gene matches: 19. From germline, CDR1 is MNHEY and CDR2 SMNVEV (reference sequence). CDR3 size: 18 residues. The CDR3 DNA follows: TGTGCCAGCCGACCCTTAAGCAGGGGGCTGAGCGTTCAAGAGACCCAGTACTTC. Protein: CASRPLSRGLSVQETQYF.

The rearrangement links TRBV30 to TRBJ1-1; D unresolved. The CDR3 totals 11 residues. Trimming removed 2 bases at V and 10 bases at J, with 11 bases between. Per the germline V gene, CDR1 is GTSNPN and CDR2 is SVGIG (reference sequence). This CDR3 reads CAWSNGVGAFF. DNA of the CDR3: TGTGCCTGGAGTAACGGGGTTGGAGCTTTCTTT. Full variable domain (outside the CDR3, taken from reference TRBV30 and TRBJ1-1): SQTIHQWPATLVQPVGSPLSLECTVEGTSNPNLYWYRQAAGRGLQLLFYSVGIGQISSEVPQNLSASRPQDRQFILSSKKLLLSDSGFYLCAWSNGVGAFFGQGTRLTVV.

DNA for the CDR3: TGTGCCTGTCGGACAGGGCGCGACCACGAGCAGTACTTC. It codes for CACRTGRDHEQYF. This chain joins TRBV30 and TRBJ2-7, with TRBD1 matching over 8 bases. The CDR3 sequence is 13 residues long. With 6 bases clipped from V and 5 bases from J, the junction kept 9 bases outside the gene matches. Germline V CDR1 and CDR2: GTSNPN, SVGIG (reference sequence).

This chain links TRBV28 with TRBJ2-1, with 8 bases identical to TRBD2. Germline V CDR1 and CDR2: MDHEN, SYDVKM. The CDR3 is 15 amino acids. With V trimmed by 6 bases and J by 2 bases, 6 bases remained unmatched. CDR3 amino acids: CASRRAGAPYNEQFF. The CDR3 coding sequence is TGTGCCAGCAGAAGAGCGGGAGCCCCCTACAATGAGCAGTTCTTC. Using reference TRBV28 and TRBJ2-1 for the parts outside the CDR3, the full variable domain is DVKVTQSSRYLVKRTGEKVFLECVQDMDHENMFWYRQDPGLGLRLIYFSYDVKMKEKGDIPEGYSVSREKKERFSLILESASTNQTSMYLCASRRAGAPYNEQFFGPGTRLTVL.

This clone was observed a few times. This chain links TRBV15 with TRBJ2-7; no definite D call. Looked up from germline, CDR1 is LNHNV and CDR2 is YYDKDF (reference sequence). V dropped 0 bases and J dropped 0 bases, with 6 bases sitting between them. The CDR3 totals 14 residues. The CDR3 DNA sequence: TGTGCCACCAGCAGAGATCCAGTCTCCTACGAGCAGTACTTC. Translated: CATSRDPVSYEQYF.

The V and J genes are TRBV28 and TRBJ2-7; 9 bases are shared with TRBD1. The CDR3 totals 13 residues. CDR1 and CDR2 from the germline V gene are MDHEN and SYDVKM. Trimming cost V 5 bases and J 4 bases; bases outside gene matches: 3. CDR3: CASSTGGMYEQYF. CDR3 sequence (DNA): TGTGCCAGCAGTACAGGGGGCATGTACGAGCAGTACTTC.

This chain connects TRBV18 to TRBJ2-6, with a tentative D call TRBD1 (6 bases). The V end lost 1 base, the J end lost 2 bases, and 12 bases lay between the germline ends. CDR3 length: 17 residues. Germline V gene lookup returns CDR1 KGHSH and CDR2 LQKENI. CDR3 nucleotides: TGTGCCAGCTCACCACGTGAGGCAGGGGCTGGGGCCAACGTCCTGACTTTC. Amino acids: CASSPREAGAGANVLTF.

This clone was counted only a few times. The rearrangement uses TRBV6-5 and TRBJ1-1, with unresolved D. Per the germline V gene, CDR1 is MNHEY and CDR2 is SVGAGI. Between the trimmed V and J ends, which lost 5 bases and 3 bases, there was a span of 13 bases. The CDR3 totals 14 residues. This CDR3 reads CASSQLGRHTEAFF. The CDR3, as DNA: TGTGCCAGCAGTCAGCTGGGGAGGCACACTGAAGCTTTCTTT.

V usage is TRBV9 and J usage is TRBJ2-5, with TRBD1 matching over 8 bases. Germline assignment: CDR1 SGDLS and CDR2 YYNGEE. V was pared by 0 bases and J by 4 bases, with 8 bases of the junction left unmatched. The CDR3 totals 16 residues. The CDR3, as DNA: TGTGCCAGCAGCGTAGGTGCAGGGGGCGATTTAGAGACCCAGTACTTC. Encoded protein: CASSVGAGGDLETQYF.

CDR3 coding DNA: TGTGCCAGCAGCTTCTATTTATGGGGGGAAAATGAGCAGTTCTTC. Translated, it gives CASSFYLWGENEQFF. The gene calls are TRBV11-2 and TRBJ2-1, with a possible D match to TRBD2 (6 bases). CDR3 length: 15 residues. Germline V gene data show CDR1 as SGHAT and CDR2 as FQNNGV. V dropped 3 bases and J dropped 7 bases, with 16 bases sitting between them.

The V gene is TRBV6-5, the J gene TRBJ1-2; D perhaps matches TRBD1 (5 bases). This CDR3 spans 13 amino acids. V shed 0 bases and J shed 7 bases, with 9 bases lying between them. CDR1 and CDR2 (germline): MNHEY, SVGAGI. The CDR3 sequence is CASSYSVGAGYTF. In DNA form, the CDR3 reads TGTGCCAGCAGTTACTCTGTAGGGGCTGGCTACACCTTC.

The table lists this clone with a few counts. V and J are TRBV12-5 and TRBJ2-2; TRBD2 matches at 8 bases. The CDR3 spans 15 residues. CDR1 LGHNT and CDR2 FRNRAP come from the germline V gene. The V and J ends lost 6 bases and 3 bases, in that order; junction bases with no gene match: 6. This chain's CDR3 is CASGTGLGDTGELFF. DNA for the CDR3: TGTGCTAGTGGCACGGGACTAGGGGACACCGGGGAGCTGTTTTTT.

V usage is TRBV7-6 and J usage is TRBJ2-1, with D possibly being TRBD1 (5 bases). This CDR3 is 13 amino acids long. Germline CDR1 is SGHVS and CDR2 is FNYEAQ. V lost 5 bases, J lost 6 bases, and 11 bases lay in between. In DNA, the CDR3 is TGTGCCAGCAGCGTCGACAGAAGCAATGAGCAGTTCTTC. It is translated as CASSVDRSNEQFF.

This clone was seen a handful of times. Written as DNA, the CDR3 is TGCAGCGTTGATTCTGCCGGCACTGAAGCTTTCTTT. It is translated as CSVDSAGTEAFF. The rearrangement joins TRBV29-1 to TRBJ1-1; no clear D. In germline, CDR1 is SQVTM, CDR2 ANQGSEA. The CDR3 contains 12 residues. The V end lost 3 bases, the J end lost 4 bases, and 9 bases lay between the germline ends.

This sequence joins TRBV29-1 and TRBJ2-3; perhaps TRBD1 as D (6 bases). Germline loops: CDR1 SQVTM, CDR2 ANQGSEA. The CDR3 is 14 amino acids. V shed 4 bases and J shed 2 bases, with 13 bases lying between them. The CDR3 region is CSVGSGAHTDTQYF. As DNA, the CDR3 is TGCAGCGTTGGTTCAGGGGCCCACACAGATACGCAGTATTTT.

This clone was picked up a small number of times. The chain has TRBV19 and TRBJ2-2, with 9 bases fitting TRBD2. This CDR3 spans 17 amino acids. Germline CDR1 is LNHDA and CDR2 is SQIVND (reference sequence). Losses at the gene ends were 2 bases for V and 4 bases for J; bases not matched to a gene: 8. The CDR3 spells CASSISAGTSLTGELFF. In DNA, the CDR3 is TGTGCCAGTAGTATATCCGCGGGGACTAGCCTCACCGGGGAGCTGTTTTTT.

J is TRBJ2-1 and V is TRBV11-3; a possible D gene is TRBD1 (6 bases). Trimming removed 0 bases at V and 2 bases at J, with 11 bases between. CDR3 length equals 16 residues. Germline CDR1 SGHNT, CDR2 YENEEA. CDR3 in amino acids: CASSLDGQGTYNEQFF. The CDR3 nucleotides are TGTGCCAGCAGCTTAGATGGGCAGGGGACCTACAATGAGCAGTTCTTC.